The clone carrying this T cell receptor (beta chain) was seen more than once but under ten times. Its specificity is not known. The germline CDR1 and CDR2 sequences are SEHNR and FQNEAQ (reference sequence). The CDR3 is made up of 12 amino acids. Between the trimmed V and J ends, which lost 5 bases and 7 bases, there was a span of 11 bases. One entry per CDR3 protein, called by TCRdb with MiXCR from the 5' RACE reads. Seen here are hundreds of thousands of distinct CDR3 sequences, about a fifth observed once, and the top ten hold about 8.2%. This sample was taken from a study of T-cell memory formation after mild COVID-19. Whole-study results and caveats: Pre-infection memory carried some responding clones, suggesting that cross-reactive memory joined.

This TCR was sampled from an adult woman who had mild COVID-19 (a few samples of this study predate the infection). Cell type and time point are not known. The rearrangement uses TRBV7-9 and TRBJ1-1; no reliable D call. The specimen sequenced was PBMCs or a T cell subset sorted from them (not recorded which). The chain's CDR3 is CASSPSYFEAFF. CDR3 nucleotide sequence: TGTGCCAGCAGCCCCAGTTATTTTGAAGCTTTCTTT. Drawing the rest from reference TRBV7-9 and TRBJ1-1, the complete variable domain is DTGVSQNPRHKITKRGQNVTFRCDPISEHNRLYWYRQTLGQGPEFLTYFQNEAQLEKSRLLSDRFSAERPKGSFSTLEIQRTEQGDSAMYLCASSPSYFEAFFGQGTRLTVV.